These T cell receptor beta chains were read from a single sample in a study of blood T cell repertoires in COVID-19. Generated by immunoSEQ multiplex PCR, the TCRdb table keeps only in-frame clones and is missing some. The sample yields about 67,000 clones, 80% to 90% seen once. The sample comprised peripheral blood. Source of these receptors: a man aged 50 to 59 with active COVID-19. CDR3s leave out the opening cysteine and the closing phenylalanine or tryptophan.

TRBV9	TRBJ1-2	ASSVESGGAIGGYT
TRBV6-2/TRBV6-3	TRBJ2-1	ASSPDSYNEQF
TRBV19	TRBJ2-2	ASTLAGDNTGELF
TRBV7-3	TRBJ1-1	ASSRDSLNTEAF
TRBV19	TRBJ2-1	ASRRLGEVSYNEQF
TRBV5-1	TRBJ2-2	ASSPDPRGVTGELF
TRBV7-9	TRBJ2-5	ASSSITGVETQY
TRBV5-4	TRBJ2-6	ASSRDRVLSGANVLT
TRBV28	TRBJ1-2	ASSLGGYYGYT
TRBV15	TRBJ1-1	ATSIRTEWGDTEAF
TRBV18	TRBJ2-5	ASSPIGRQETQY
TRBV5-4	TRBJ2-7	ASSLGGAESSYEQY
TRBV4-1	TRBJ2-4	ASSQVGAWGKNIQY
TRBV29-1	TRBJ2-3	SGTSGTDTQY
TRBV30	TRBJ1-4	AWNGWEYNEKLF
TRBV11-3	TRBJ2-1	ASSLALLAGGHEQF
TRBV6-6	TRBJ2-5	ASSYSDRYQETQY
TRBV7-5	TRBJ2-1	AAHWRTYYNEQF
TRBV21-1	TRBJ2-7	ASRARASYEQY
TRBV10-3	TRBJ2-1	AISDTQTGHNEQF
TRBV7-7	TRBJ2-7	ASSSGQGAIWEQY
TRBV11-2	TRBJ2-2	ASSLRGQGAYTGELF
TRBV2	TRBJ2-1	ASSSGTSGSSSYNEQF
TRBV5-1	TRBJ2-7	ASRNTGSYEQY
TRBV10-3	TRBJ2-2	ATQGTAPNTGELF
TRBV3-1/TRBV3-2	TRBJ2-7	ASSQDYFPPWESDYEQY
TRBV28	TRBJ2-3	ASSPSSSGRTDTQY
TRBV15	TRBJ1-4	ATSREEGRGEKLF
TRBV7-2	TRBJ2-5	ASTQGGLAGVY
TRBV7-9	TRBJ2-2	ASSGPSQEVDTGELF
TRBV20-1	TRBJ2-5	SASPARRETQY
TRBV2	TRBJ2-3	ASKMDRHTDTQY
TRBV13	TRBJ2-7	ASSPRSGSEEQY
TRBV18	TRBJ2-3	ASSPGLTDTQY
TRBV19	TRBJ2-5	ASRQGETQY
TRBV9	TRBJ1-4	ASSLSGTVFNEKLF
TRBV11-2	TRBJ2-1	ASSSKVGLYNEQF
TRBV5-4	TRBJ2-7	ASRGSRGGSLEQY
TRBV7-8	TRBJ1-1	ASSRPKTGGIPEAF
TRBV30	TRBJ2-5	AWSVGEGPQY
TRBV2	TRBJ1-2	ASVRGQTGFGYGYT
TRBV11-3	TRBJ2-5	ASSTQRDETQY
TRBV7-2	TRBJ2-5	ASSLGGGRETQY
TRBV1	TRBJ1-5	TSSQGTGGSVGNQPQH
TRBV6-5	TRBJ1-2	ASSYVVGGGYT
TRBV19	TRBJ1-4	ASSQTGGVGEKLF
TRBV27	TRBJ2-5	ASSLHGVQETQY
TRBV28	TRBJ1-2	ASSPRREGYGYT
TRBV28	TRBJ1-1	ASSPPRLDTEAF
TRBV4-3	TRBJ2-3	ASSQRGVGDTQY
TRBV28	TRBJ2-2	ASSVPGQLTNTGELF
TRBV7-8	TRBJ2-6	ASSLALRGRAKNSGANVLT
TRBV9	TRBJ1-1	ASSPSGQTEAF